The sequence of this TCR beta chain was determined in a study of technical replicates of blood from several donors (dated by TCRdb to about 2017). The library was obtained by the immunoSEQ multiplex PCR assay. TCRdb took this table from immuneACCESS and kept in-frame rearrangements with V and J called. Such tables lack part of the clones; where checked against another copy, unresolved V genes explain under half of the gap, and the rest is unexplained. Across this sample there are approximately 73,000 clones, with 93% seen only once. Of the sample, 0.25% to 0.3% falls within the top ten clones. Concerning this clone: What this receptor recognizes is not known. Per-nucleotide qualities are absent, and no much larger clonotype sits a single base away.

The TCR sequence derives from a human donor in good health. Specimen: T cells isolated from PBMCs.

The bases read TGTGCCAGCAGTTTATTCGGGGGGAGGGATGAAGCTTTCTTT. The resulting protein is CASSLFGGRDEAFF. Recombination joined TRBV28 with TRBJ1-1, with a tentative D gene TRBD1 over 5 matching bases. Sequences MDHEN (CDR1) and SYDVKM (CDR2) are obtained from the germline V gene. Counted from cysteine to phenylalanine, this CDR3 has 14 amino acids. Here the CDR3 DNA is all that survives: 42 bases in frame from base 1. V is reduced by 1 base and J by 7 bases, leaving a spacing of 13 bases between them.